Each of the 15 T cell receptor beta chains below was sequenced from the same sample in a study of cytomegalovirus exposure and HLA in healthy donors. 13 Jbeta primers and 60 Vbeta primers were used for the PCR. Profiling relied on immunoSEQ multiplex PCR, and the TCRdb table lists in-frame clones only, not all of them. The sample carries roughly 180,000 clones, roughly 8.7% recorded once. The sample was PBMCs. These receptors all come from a woman in her twenties or thirties in good health and CMV-seropositive.

This clone was counted between two and nine times. This sequence joins TRBV12-5 and TRBJ1-5; D gene uncertain. The CDR3 is 12 amino acids. Germline CDR1 and CDR2: LGHNT and FRNRAP. The ends were cut back, 2 bases at V and 6 bases at J, with 5 bases in the middle. The CDR3 region has the DNA TGTGCTAGTGGTTTGTCGGGTCAGCCCCAGCATTTT. Its protein is CASGLSGQPQHF.

The chain is built from TRBV6-6 and TRBJ2-1; 10 nucleotides match TRBD2. Germline V CDR1 and CDR2: MNHNY, SVGAGI (reference sequence). This CDR3 comprises 15 residues. Germline trimming cut 8 bases from V and 7 bases from J; bases unmatched to any gene: 11. CDR3 in DNA: TGTGCCAGCGAAAGCGGGAGGGCCAGGGGGAATGAGCAGTTCTTC. The encoded protein is CASESGRARGNEQFF.

This clone was counted between two and nine times. The genes are TRBV9 and TRBJ2-2, with a weak D call TRBD2 (6 bases). Germline assignment: CDR1 SGDLS and CDR2 YYNGEE. The length of the CDR3 is 15 residues. Trimming pared 0 bases from V and 5 bases from J, leaving 11 bases between. CDR3 residues: CASSVGGVGTGELFF. In nucleotides, the CDR3 is TGTGCCAGCAGCGTAGGGGGGGTAGGGACCGGGGAGCTGTTTTTT.

J is TRBJ2-1 and V is TRBV5-1; the D gene is possibly TRBD2 (5 bases). CDR3 size: 14 residues. V was pared by 0 bases and J by 4 bases, with 8 bases between. Germline V gene sequence: CDR1 SGHRS, CDR2 YFSETQ. In DNA form, the CDR3 reads TGCGCCAGCAGCTTGGGGGAGAGATACAATGAGCAGTTCTTC. This codes for CASSLGERYNEQFF.

The rearrangement uses TRBV25-1 and TRBJ1-1; TRBD1 might be the D (5 bases). The ends were cut back, 7 bases at V and 1 base at J, with 19 bases in the middle. The germline gives CDR1 MGHDK, CDR2 SYGVNS. This CDR3 is 16 amino acids long. The CDR3, as DNA: TGTGCCAGCACCTCAGTCGGCAGGGATGGGAACACTGAAGCTTTCTTT. It encodes CASTSVGRDGNTEAFF.

This clone was counted between two and nine times. This chain uses TRBV5-1 with TRBJ2-7; 10 positions agree with TRBD2. With 5 bases clipped from V and 2 bases from J, the junction kept 7 bases outside the gene matches. Germline V gives CDR1 SGHRS, CDR2 YFSETQ. The CDR3 extends over 15 amino acids. CDR3 sequence reads: CASSAGTSVPYEQYF. CDR3 in DNA: TGCGCCAGCAGTGCGGGGACTAGCGTACCCTACGAGCAGTACTTC.

The table lists this clone with a few counts. The V and J genes are TRBV30 and TRBJ2-5, with 8 bases aligning to TRBD1. Germline V gene data show CDR1 as GTSNPN and CDR2 as SVGIG (reference sequence). Unmatched junction bases numbered 7, after V lost 2 bases and J lost 2 bases. The CDR3 totals 15 residues. CDR3 in DNA: TGTGCCTGGAGTACAACAGGGGGACTTCAAGAGACCCAGTACTTC. Its protein product is CAWSTTGGLQETQYF.

This clone was counted a few times. The chain carries TRBV29-1 and TRBJ1-1, with TRBD1 matching 7 bases. Trimming at V came to 4 bases and at J to 0 bases, leaving 2 bases not matched to a gene. The CDR3 consists of 13 residues. In germline, CDR1 is SQVTM, CDR2 ANQGSEA. The CDR3 reads CSVGGQLNTEAFF. The CDR3 DNA is TGCAGCGTTGGGGGACAGCTGAACACTGAAGCTTTCTTT.

This clone was picked up a small number of times. J is TRBJ2-7 and V is TRBV6-6; TRBD2 agrees at 7 bases. The CDR3 spans 14 residues. Per germline, CDR1 MNHNY and CDR2 SVGAGI (reference sequence). After removal of 2 bases from V and 3 bases from J, the junction contained 4 bases not matched to a gene. The CDR3 coding sequence is TGTGCCAGCAGTTACATGGGGAGGGACTACGAGCAGTACTTC. The encoded protein is CASSYMGRDYEQYF.

The chain recombines TRBV5-1 with TRBJ2-5, with TRBD2 matching over 8 bases. V trimming: 7 bases; J trimming: 3 bases; junction bases outside the gene matches: 8. Germline assignment: CDR1 SGHRS and CDR2 YFSETQ. This CDR3 contains 14 residues. DNA for the CDR3: TGCGCCAGCGGGGCGGGAGGCCCTAAAGAGACCCAGTACTTC. This encodes CASGAGGPKETQYF.

This clone was detected only a few times. The V and J genes are TRBV5-1 and TRBJ2-5; D remains unclear. Between the trimmed V and J ends, which lost 0 bases and 2 bases, there was a span of 11 bases. The CDR3 is 15 amino acids. Germline V CDR1 and CDR2: SGHRS, YFSETQ. CDR3 residues: CASSLGVQKQETQYF. DNA for the CDR3: TGCGCCAGCAGCTTGGGTGTACAGAAGCAAGAGACCCAGTACTTC.

This clone was found a few times. The chain joins TRBV18 to TRBJ2-2; 8 bases map to TRBD1. This CDR3 comprises 17 residues. After removal of 1 base from V and 1 base from J, the junction contained 5 bases not matched to a gene. Looked up from germline, CDR1 is KGHSH and CDR2 is LQKENI. The CDR3 DNA follows: TGTGCCAGCTCACCACTCAGGACAGGGAAGAACACCGGGGAGCTGTTTTTT. Protein: CASSPLRTGKNTGELFF.

The rearrangement links TRBV6-6 to TRBJ2-7; TRBD1 matches 7 bases. The germline V gene encodes CDR1 MNHNY and CDR2 SVGAGI (reference sequence). This CDR3 has 15 amino acids. Trimming cost V 0 bases and J 5 bases; bases outside gene matches: 7. CDR3 DNA sequence: TGTGCCAGCAGTTACTCACACAGGGGCGGAAACGAGCAGTACTTC. The encoded protein is CASSYSHRGGNEQYF.

This clone appeared a few times. The V gene is TRBV4-2, the J gene TRBJ2-3, with TRBD2 matching over 7 bases. The trim removed 1 base at V and 6 bases at J, leaving 13 bases unmatched. The CDR3 is made up of 17 amino acids. Per the germline V gene, CDR1 is LGHNA and CDR2 is YNFKEQ. The DNA for the CDR3 is TGTGCCAGCAGCCAAGGCCCTATGGCGGGAGTAAGGGATACGCAGTATTTT. As protein: CASSQGPMAGVRDTQYF.

The table lists this clone with a few counts. The chain joins TRBV4-1 to TRBJ2-5, with TRBD1 as a possible D gene (6 bases). Trimming took 2 bases from V and 0 from J, leaving 19 bases between them. CDR1 and CDR2 (germline): MGHRA, YSYEKL. The CDR3 loop spans 18 amino acids. Written as DNA, the CDR3 is TGCGCCAGCAGCCAAAGGTCGAGTGGGGGCCTTGACCAAGAGACCCAGTACTTC. Translation: CASSQRSSGGLDQETQYF.